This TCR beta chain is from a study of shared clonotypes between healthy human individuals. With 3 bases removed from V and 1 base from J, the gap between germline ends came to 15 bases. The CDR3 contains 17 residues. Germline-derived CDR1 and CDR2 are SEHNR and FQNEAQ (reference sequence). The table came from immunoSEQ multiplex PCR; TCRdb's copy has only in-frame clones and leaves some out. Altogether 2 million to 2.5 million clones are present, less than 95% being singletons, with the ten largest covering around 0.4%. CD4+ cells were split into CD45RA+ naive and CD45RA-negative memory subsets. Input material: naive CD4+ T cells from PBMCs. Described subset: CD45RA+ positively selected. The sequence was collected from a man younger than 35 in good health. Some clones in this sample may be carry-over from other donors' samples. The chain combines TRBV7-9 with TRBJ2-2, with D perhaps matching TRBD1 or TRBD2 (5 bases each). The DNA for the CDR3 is TGTGCCAGCAGCTTTATAAGAGGGCAGGGGAACACCGGGGAGCTGTTTTTT. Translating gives CASSFIRGQGNTGELFF.